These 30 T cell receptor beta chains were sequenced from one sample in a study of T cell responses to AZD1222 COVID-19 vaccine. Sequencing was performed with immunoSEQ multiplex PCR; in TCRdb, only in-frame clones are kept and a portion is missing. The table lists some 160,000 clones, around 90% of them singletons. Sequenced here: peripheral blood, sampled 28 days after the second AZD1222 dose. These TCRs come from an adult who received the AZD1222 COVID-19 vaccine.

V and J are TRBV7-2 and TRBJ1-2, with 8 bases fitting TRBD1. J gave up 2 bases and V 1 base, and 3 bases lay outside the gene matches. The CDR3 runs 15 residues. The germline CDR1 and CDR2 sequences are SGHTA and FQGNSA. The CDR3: CASSLVTGANYGYTF. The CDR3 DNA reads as TGTGCCAGCAGCTTAGTGACAGGGGCCAACTATGGCTACACCTTC.

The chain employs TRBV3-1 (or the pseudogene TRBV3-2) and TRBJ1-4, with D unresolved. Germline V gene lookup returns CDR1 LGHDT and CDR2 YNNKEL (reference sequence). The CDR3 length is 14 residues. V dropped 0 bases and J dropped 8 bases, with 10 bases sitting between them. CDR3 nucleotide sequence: TGTGCCAGCAGCCAAGAGCCAGCCTTAGAAAAACTGTTTTTT. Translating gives CASSQEPALEKLFF.

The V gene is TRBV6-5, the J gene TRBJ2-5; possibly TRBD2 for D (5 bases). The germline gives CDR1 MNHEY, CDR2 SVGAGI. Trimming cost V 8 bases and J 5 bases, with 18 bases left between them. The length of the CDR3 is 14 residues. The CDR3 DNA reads TGTGCCAGCCGACCTTTTGCGGGTTTGGAGACCCAGTACTTC. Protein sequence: CASRPFAGLETQYF.

The CDR3 sequence: CASSLGPLTGGASYGYTF. The DNA for the CDR3 is TGTGCCAGCAGCTTGGGACCCCTCACAGGGGGCGCTTCCTATGGCTACACCTTC. The V gene is TRBV5-6, the J gene TRBJ1-2; TRBD1 aligns across 9 bases. The CDR3 is 18 residues long. Germline CDR1 and CDR2: SGHDT and YYEEEE. V trimming: 0 bases; J trimming: 4 bases; junction bases outside the gene matches: 13.

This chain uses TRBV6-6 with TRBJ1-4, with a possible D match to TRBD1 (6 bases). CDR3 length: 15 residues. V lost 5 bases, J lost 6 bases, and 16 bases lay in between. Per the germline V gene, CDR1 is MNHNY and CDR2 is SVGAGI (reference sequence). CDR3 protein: CASSPPGGLDEKLFF. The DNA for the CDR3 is TGTGCCAGCAGTCCTCCCGGGGGGCTAGATGAAAAACTGTTTTTT.

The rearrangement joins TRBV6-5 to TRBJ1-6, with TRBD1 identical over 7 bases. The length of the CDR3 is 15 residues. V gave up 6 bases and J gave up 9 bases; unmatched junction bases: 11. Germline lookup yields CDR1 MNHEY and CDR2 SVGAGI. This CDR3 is CASRKRGTVGSPLHF. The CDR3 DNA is TGTGCCAGCAGAAAAAGAGGGACAGTCGGTTCACCCCTCCACTTT.

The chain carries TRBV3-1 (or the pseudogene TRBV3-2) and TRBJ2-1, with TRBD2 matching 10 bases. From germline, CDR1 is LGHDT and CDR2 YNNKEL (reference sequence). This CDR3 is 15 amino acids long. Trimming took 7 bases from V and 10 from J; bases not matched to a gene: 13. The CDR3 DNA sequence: TGTGCCAGCACTAGCGGGGGTTATTTTGCATGGGAGCAGTTCTTC. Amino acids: CASTSGGYFAWEQFF.

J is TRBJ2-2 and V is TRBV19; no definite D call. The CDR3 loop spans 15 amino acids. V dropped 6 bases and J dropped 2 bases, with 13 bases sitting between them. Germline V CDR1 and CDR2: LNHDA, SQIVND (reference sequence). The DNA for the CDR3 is TGTGCCAGTAGAGTCTCACCGGCTAACACCGGGGAGCTGTTTTTT. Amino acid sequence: CASRVSPANTGELFF. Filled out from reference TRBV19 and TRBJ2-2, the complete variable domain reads DGGITQSPKYLFRKEGQNVTLSCEQNLNHDAMYWYRQDPGQGLRLIYYSQIVNDFQKGDIAEGYSVSREKKESFPLTVTSAQKNPTAFYLCASRVSPANTGELFFGEGSRLTVL.

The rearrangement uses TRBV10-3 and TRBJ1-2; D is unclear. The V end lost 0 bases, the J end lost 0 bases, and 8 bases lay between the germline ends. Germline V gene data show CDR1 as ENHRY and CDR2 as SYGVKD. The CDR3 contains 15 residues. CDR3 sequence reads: CAISESSGPNYGYTF. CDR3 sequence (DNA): TGTGCCATCAGTGAGTCGAGTGGGCCTAACTATGGCTACACCTTC.

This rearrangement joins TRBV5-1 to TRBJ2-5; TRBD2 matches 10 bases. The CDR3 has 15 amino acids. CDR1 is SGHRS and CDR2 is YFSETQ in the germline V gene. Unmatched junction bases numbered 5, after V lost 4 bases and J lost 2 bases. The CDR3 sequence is CASSLSGGPQETQYF. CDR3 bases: TGCGCCAGCAGCCTTAGCGGGGGGCCTCAAGAGACCCAGTACTTC.

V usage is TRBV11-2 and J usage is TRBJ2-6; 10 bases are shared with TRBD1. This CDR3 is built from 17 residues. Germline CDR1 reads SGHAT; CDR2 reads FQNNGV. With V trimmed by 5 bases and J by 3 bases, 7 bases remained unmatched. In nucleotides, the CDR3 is TGTGCCAGCAGCCTACAGACAGGGGGCTTTGGGGCCAACGTCCTGACTTTC. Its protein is CASSLQTGGFGANVLTF.

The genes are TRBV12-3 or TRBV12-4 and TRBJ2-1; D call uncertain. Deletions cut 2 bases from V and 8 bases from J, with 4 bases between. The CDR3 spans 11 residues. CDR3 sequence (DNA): TGTGCCAGCAGTTTAAGGGATGAGCAGTTCTTC. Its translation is CASSLRDEQFF.

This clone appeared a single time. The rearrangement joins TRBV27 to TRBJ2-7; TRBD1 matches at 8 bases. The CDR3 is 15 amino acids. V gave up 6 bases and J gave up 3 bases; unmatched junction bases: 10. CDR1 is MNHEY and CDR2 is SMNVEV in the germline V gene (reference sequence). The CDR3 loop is CASRETGTGFYEQYF. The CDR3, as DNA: TGTGCCAGCAGAGAAACCGGGACAGGCTTCTACGAGCAGTACTTC.

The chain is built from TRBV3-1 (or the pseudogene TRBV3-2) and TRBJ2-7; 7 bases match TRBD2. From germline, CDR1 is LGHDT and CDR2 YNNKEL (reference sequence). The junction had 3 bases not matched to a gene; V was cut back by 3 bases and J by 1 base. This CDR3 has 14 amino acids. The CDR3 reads CASSHPGLSYEQYF. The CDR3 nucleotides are TGTGCCAGCAGCCACCCGGGACTATCCTACGAGCAGTACTTC.

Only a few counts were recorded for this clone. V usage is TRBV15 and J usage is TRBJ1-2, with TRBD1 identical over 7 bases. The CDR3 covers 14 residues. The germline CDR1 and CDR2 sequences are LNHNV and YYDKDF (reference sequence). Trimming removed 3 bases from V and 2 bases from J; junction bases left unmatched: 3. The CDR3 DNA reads TGTGCCACCAGCAGGGGGGACAGAAACTATGGCTACACCTTC. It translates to CATSRGDRNYGYTF.

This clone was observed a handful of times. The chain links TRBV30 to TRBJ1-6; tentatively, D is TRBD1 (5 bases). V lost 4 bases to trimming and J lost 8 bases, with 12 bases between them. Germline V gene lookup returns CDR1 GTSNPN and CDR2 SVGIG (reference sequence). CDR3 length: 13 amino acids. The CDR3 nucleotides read TGTGCCTGGAACCTTGCCAGGGATTCACCCCTCCACTTT. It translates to CAWNLARDSPLHF.

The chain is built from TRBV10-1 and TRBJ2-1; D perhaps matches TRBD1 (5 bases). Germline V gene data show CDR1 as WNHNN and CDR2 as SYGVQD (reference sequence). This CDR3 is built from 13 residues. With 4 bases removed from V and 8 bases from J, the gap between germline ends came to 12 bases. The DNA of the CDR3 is TGCGCCAGCAGTGCAATAGACAGCTATGAGCAGTTCTTC. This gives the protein CASSAIDSYEQFF.

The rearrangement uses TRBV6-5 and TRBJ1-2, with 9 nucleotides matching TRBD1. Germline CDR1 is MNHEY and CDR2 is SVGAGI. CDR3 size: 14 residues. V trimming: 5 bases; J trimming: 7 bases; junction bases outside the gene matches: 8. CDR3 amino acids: CASSRQGVPLGYTF. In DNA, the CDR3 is TGTGCCAGCAGTCGACAGGGGGTCCCTCTTGGCTACACCTTC.

Here the CDR3 reads CASSHFANGTFYGYTF. The CDR3 DNA reads as TGCGCCAGCAGCCACTTCGCGAATGGGACTTTCTATGGCTACACCTTC. The chain has TRBV4-1 and TRBJ1-2; TRBD1 is a possible D gene (5 bases). V dropped 3 bases and J dropped 4 bases, with 18 bases sitting between them. CDR1 is MGHRA, CDR2 YSYEKL, per germline. The CDR3 is 16 amino acids.

The CDR3 bases are TGTGCCAGCATTTGGGGGGGCGTTGGAAACACTGAAGCTTTCTTT. Translated: CASIWGGVGNTEAFF. The chain uses TRBV2 and TRBJ1-1; TRBD1 might be the D (6 bases). Trimming removed 7 bases from V and 2 bases from J, with 17 bases in between. From germline, CDR1 is SNHLY and CDR2 FYNNEI. CDR3 length: 15 residues.

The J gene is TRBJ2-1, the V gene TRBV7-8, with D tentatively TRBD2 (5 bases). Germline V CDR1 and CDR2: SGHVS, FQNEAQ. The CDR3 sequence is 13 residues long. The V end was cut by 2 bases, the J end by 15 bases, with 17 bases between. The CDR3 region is CASSLLDWENPFF. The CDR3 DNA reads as TGTGCCAGCAGCTTATTGGACTGGGAGAACCCGTTCTTC.

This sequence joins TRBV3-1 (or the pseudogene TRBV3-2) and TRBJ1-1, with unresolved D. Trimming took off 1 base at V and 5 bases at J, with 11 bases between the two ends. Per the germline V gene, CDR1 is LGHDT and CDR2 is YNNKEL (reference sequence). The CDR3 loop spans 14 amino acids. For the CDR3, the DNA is TGTGCCAGCAGCCAAGGAAGAGTAGGGACTGAAGCTTTCTTT. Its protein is CASSQGRVGTEAFF.

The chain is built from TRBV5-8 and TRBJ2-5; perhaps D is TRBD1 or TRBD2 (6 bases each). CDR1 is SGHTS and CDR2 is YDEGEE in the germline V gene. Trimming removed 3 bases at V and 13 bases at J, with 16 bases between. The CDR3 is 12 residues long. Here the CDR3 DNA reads TGTGCCAGCAGCTGGGACCGGGGGCGGGGGTACTTC. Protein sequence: CASSWDRGRGYF.

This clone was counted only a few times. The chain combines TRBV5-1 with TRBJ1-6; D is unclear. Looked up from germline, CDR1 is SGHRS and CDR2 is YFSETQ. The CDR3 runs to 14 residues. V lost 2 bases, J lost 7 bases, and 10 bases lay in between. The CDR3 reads CASSLSMRNSPLHF. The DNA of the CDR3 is TGCGCCAGCAGCTTAAGCATGCGAAATTCACCCCTCCACTTT.

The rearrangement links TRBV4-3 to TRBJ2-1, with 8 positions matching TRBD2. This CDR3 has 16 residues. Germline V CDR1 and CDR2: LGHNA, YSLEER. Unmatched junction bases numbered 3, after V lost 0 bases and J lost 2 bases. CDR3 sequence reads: CASSQDPAGAYNEQFF. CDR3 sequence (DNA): TGCGCCAGCAGCCAAGACCCAGCGGGGGCCTACAATGAGCAGTTCTTC.

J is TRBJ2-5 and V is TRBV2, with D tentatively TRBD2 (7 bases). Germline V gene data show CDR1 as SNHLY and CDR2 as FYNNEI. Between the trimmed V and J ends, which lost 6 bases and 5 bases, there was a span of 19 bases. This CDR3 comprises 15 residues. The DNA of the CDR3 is TGTGCCAGCAGGAGTGACCGGGGGGCGTACGAGACCCAGTACTTC. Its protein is CASRSDRGAYETQYF. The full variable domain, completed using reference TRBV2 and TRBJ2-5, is EPEVTQTPSHQVTQMGQEVILRCVPISNHLYFYWYRQILGQKVEFLVSFYNNEISEKSEIFDDQFSVERPDGSNFTLKIRSTKLEDSAMYFCASRSDRGAYETQYFGPGTRLLVL.

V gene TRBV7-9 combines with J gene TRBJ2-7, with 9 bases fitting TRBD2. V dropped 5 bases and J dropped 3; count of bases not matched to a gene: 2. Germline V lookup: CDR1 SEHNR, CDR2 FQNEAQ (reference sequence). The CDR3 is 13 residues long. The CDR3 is CASSHSGGYEQYF. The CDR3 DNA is TGTGCCAGCAGCCATAGCGGGGGCTACGAGCAGTACTTC. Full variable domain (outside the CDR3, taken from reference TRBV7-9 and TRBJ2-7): DTGVSQNPRHKITKRGQNVTFRCDPISEHNRLYWYRQTLGQGPEFLTYFQNEAQLEKSRLLSDRFSAERPKGSFSTLEIQRTEQGDSAMYLCASSHSGGYEQYFGPGTRLTVT.

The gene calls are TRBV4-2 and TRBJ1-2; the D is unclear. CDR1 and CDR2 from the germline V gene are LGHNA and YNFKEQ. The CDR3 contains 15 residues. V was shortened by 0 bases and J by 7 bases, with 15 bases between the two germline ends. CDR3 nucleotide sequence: TGTGCCAGCAGCCAAGACCTCCCCGGACTCGGTGGCTACACCTTC. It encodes CASSQDLPGLGGYTF.

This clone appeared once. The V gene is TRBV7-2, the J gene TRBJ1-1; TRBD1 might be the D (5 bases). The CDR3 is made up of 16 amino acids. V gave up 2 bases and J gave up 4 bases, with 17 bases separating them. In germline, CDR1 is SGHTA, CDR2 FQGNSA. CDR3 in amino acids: CASSLFFPLGATEAFF. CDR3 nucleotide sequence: TGTGCCAGCAGCTTATTCTTTCCATTAGGGGCCACTGAAGCTTTCTTT. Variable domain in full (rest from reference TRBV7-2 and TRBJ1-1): GAGVSQSPSNKVTEKGKDVELRCDPISGHTALYWYRQSLGQGLEFLIYFQGNSAPDKSGLPSDRFSAERTGGSVSTLTIQRTQQEDSAVYLCASSLFFPLGATEAFFGQGTRLTVV.

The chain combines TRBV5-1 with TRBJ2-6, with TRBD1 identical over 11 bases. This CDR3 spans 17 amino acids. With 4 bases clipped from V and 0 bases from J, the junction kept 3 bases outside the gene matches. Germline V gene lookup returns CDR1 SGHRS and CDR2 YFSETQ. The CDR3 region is CASSRTGGGSGANVLTF. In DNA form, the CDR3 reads TGCGCCAGCAGCAGGACAGGGGGCGGCTCTGGGGCCAACGTCCTGACTTTC.